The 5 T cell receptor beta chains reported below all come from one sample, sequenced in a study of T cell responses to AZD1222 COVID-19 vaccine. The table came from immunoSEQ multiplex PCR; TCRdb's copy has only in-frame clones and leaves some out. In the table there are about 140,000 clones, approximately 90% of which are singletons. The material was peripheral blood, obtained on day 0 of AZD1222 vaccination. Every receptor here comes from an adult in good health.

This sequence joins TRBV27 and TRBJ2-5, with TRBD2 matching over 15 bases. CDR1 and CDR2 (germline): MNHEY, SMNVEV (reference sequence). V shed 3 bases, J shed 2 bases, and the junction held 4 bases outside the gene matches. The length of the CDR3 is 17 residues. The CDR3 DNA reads TGTGCCAGCAGTTTGGTAGGACTAGCGGGGGGGCAAGAGACCCAGTACTTC. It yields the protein CASSLVGLAGGQETQYF.

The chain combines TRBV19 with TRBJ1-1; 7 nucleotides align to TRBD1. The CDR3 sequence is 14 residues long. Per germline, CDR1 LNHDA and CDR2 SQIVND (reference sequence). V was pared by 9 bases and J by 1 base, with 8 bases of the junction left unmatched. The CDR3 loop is CASQKDRRNTEAFF. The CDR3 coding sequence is TGTGCCAGCCAGAAGGACAGGAGGAACACTGAAGCTTTCTTT. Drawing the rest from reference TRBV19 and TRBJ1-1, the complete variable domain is DGGITQSPKYLFRKEGQNVTLSCEQNLNHDAMYWYRQDPGQGLRLIYYSQIVNDFQKGDIAEGYSVSREKKESFPLTVTSAQKNPTAFYLCASQKDRRNTEAFFGQGTRLTVV.

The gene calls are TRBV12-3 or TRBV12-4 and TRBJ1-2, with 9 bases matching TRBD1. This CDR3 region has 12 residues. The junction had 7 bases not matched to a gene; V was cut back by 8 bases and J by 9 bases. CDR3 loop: CASDGTGRSYTF. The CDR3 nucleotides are TGTGCCAGCGACGGGACAGGGAGGAGCTACACCTTC.

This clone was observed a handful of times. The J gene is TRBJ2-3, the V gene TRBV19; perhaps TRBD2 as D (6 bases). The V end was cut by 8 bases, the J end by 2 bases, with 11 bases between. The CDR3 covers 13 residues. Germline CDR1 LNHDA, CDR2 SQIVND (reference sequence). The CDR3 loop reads CASWGLNTDTQYF. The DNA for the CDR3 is TGTGCCAGTTGGGGACTTAACACAGATACGCAGTATTTT. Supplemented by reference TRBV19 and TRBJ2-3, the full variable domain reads DGGITQSPKYLFRKEGQNVTLSCEQNLNHDAMYWYRQDPGQGLRLIYYSQIVNDFQKGDIAEGYSVSREKKESFPLTVTSAQKNPTAFYLCASWGLNTDTQYFGPGTRLTVL.

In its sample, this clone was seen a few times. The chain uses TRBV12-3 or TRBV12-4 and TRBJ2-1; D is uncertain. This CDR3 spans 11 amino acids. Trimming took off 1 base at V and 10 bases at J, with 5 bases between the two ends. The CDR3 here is CASSLGTEQFF. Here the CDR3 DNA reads TGTGCCAGCAGTTTAGGGACGGAGCAGTTCTTC.